The sequence of this T cell receptor beta chain was determined in a study of patients and donors after allogeneic stem cell transplantation. V lost 4 bases and J lost 2; bases outside the gene matches: 3. Germline loops: CDR1 SQVTM, CDR2 ANQGSEA. This CDR3 has 13 residues. TCRdb re-analysed the RT-PCR reads in MiXCR, keeping a single row per CDR3 protein. The table records around 70,000 distinct CDR3 sequences, 26% of them present only once. The chain is built from TRBV29-1 and TRBJ2-3, with 7 bases aligning to TRBD2. The TCR comes from a human donor who was either an allogeneic HSCT recipient or a stem cell or donor lymphocyte infusion donor (not recorded which). It is not recorded whose cells these are; they may come from a transplant donor. The specimen was blood, either unsorted or a sorted T cell fraction (not recorded which). The CDR3 here is CSVARDYTDTQYF. The DNA for the CDR3 is TGCAGCGTTGCAAGGGACTACACAGATACGCAGTATTTT.